Presented here are 9 T cell receptor beta chains from one specimen sequenced in a study of shared clonotypes between healthy human individuals. Assay: immunoSEQ multiplex PCR; the TCRdb copy retains only in-frame clones and omits some. The data contain about 680,000 clones, around two thirds of them singletons. Specimen: memory CD4+ T cells sorted from blood. The subset: CD45RA-negative fraction. The receptors stem from a woman between 25 and 40 years old in good health.

This chain uses TRBV4-1 with TRBJ2-1; TRBD2 aligns across 14 bases. V lost 3 bases, J lost 8 bases, and 18 bases stayed unmatched. Germline loops: CDR1 MGHRA, CDR2 YSYEKL. This CDR3 has 20 amino acids. The CDR3 sequence is CASSHALGGLTSGRGDEQFF. DNA for the CDR3: TGCGCCAGCAGCCACGCTCTCGGGGGGCTGACTAGCGGGAGGGGTGATGAGCAGTTCTTC.

By proportion, this clone is medium-sized (0.01 to 0.1%). The CDR3: CASSYRPGIVTF. The CDR3 nucleotides read TGTGCCAGCAGTTATCGCCCAGGGATTGTCACCTTC. The genes are TRBV27 and TRBJ1-2, with a weak D call TRBD1 (5 bases). Germline assignment: CDR1 MNHEY and CDR2 SMNVEV (reference sequence). Trimming pared 4 bases from V and 13 bases from J, leaving 16 bases between. The CDR3 runs 12 residues.

The table lists this clone with a few counts. The V call is TRBV6-6, the J call TRBJ1-5; D unresolved. Germline-derived CDR1 and CDR2 are MNHNY and SVGAGI (reference sequence). The CDR3 covers 13 residues. V was cut by 0 bases and J by 5 bases, with 5 bases left in between. The CDR3 loop reads CASSYSTDQPQHF. As DNA, the CDR3 is TGTGCCAGCAGTTACTCGACGGATCAGCCCCAGCATTTT.

The V gene is TRBV7-8, the J gene TRBJ2-1; D remains ambiguous. The CDR3 length is 13 residues. V lost 0 bases to trimming and J lost 7 bases, with 7 bases between them. Germline loops: CDR1 SGHVS, CDR2 FQNEAQ. CDR3 sequence: CASSLAAVNEQFF. The CDR3 DNA reads as TGTGCCAGCAGCTTAGCGGCAGTAAATGAGCAGTTCTTC.

The V and J genes are TRBV7-9 and TRBJ2-1, with D possibly TRBD1 on 6 matching bases. This CDR3 is 15 amino acids long. Trimming took 8 bases from V and 4 from J, leaving 18 bases between them. The germline CDR1 and CDR2 sequences are SEHNR and FQNEAQ (reference sequence). The CDR3 region is CASGTPGPTYNEQFF. In DNA, the CDR3 is TGTGCCAGCGGGACACCGGGACCTACTTACAATGAGCAGTTCTTC.

The chain recombines TRBV29-1 with TRBJ2-3; 9 bases match TRBD1. Germline CDR1 and CDR2: SQVTM and ANQGSEA. Losses at the gene ends were 2 bases for V and 1 base for J; bases not matched to a gene: 4. This CDR3 is built from 15 residues. CDR3 coding DNA: TGCAGCGTTGAAATTGGGACAGGGCGCACAGATACGCAGTATTTT. Residues: CSVEIGTGRTDTQYF.

The V gene is TRBV7-9, the J gene TRBJ2-3; D is uncertain. Germline loops: CDR1 SEHNR, CDR2 FQNEAQ (reference sequence). The V gene lost 1 base and the J gene lost 3 bases, with 2 bases spanning the gap. CDR3 length equals 12 residues. The DNA of the CDR3 is TGTGCCAGCAGCTTAGGGACAGATACGCAGTATTTT. Protein sequence: CASSLGTDTQYF.

The chain uses TRBV6-5 and TRBJ2-7; a weak D match, TRBD1 (6 bases). CDR1 and CDR2 (germline): MNHEY, SVGAGI. This CDR3 region has 14 residues. The V end was cut by 5 bases, the J end by 2 bases, with 13 bases between. CDR3 region: CASSRTENPYEQYF. CDR3 DNA sequence: TGTGCCAGCAGTAGGACAGAAAATCCCTACGAGCAGTACTTC.

The chain is built from TRBV30 and TRBJ1-2, with D uncertain. This CDR3 is built from 15 residues. Per germline, CDR1 GTSNPN and CDR2 SVGIG (reference sequence). Trimming removed 1 base at V and 8 bases at J, with 20 bases between. Written as DNA, the CDR3 is TGTGCCTGGAGTGACACCGCCTCGGCTGCCTCAGGCTACACCTTC. It translates to CAWSDTASAASGYTF. Combining the CDR3 with reference TRBV30 and TRBJ1-2 gives the whole variable domain SQTIHQWPATLVQPVGSPLSLECTVEGTSNPNLYWYRQAAGRGLQLLFYSVGIGQISSEVPQNLSASRPQDRQFILSSKKLLLSDSGFYLCAWSDTASAASGYTFGSGTRLTVV.